Included here is one T cell receptor (beta chain) sequence, with context. Its antigen remains unknown. The data originate from a study of post-analysis software for immune sequencing data. V gave up 2 bases and J gave up 2 bases; unmatched junction bases: 8. The CDR3 has 16 residues. CDR1 and CDR2 from the germline V gene are MNHNY and SVGAGI (reference sequence). Prepared TCR beta cDNA libraries contained unique molecular identifiers. T cells, roughly 1 to 10 million of them, yielded around 460,000 cDNA molecules. TCRdb called the PCR reads again in MiXCR, with one record for every CDR3 protein. Of approximately 350,000 distinct CDR3 sequences in the sample, approximately 33% are singletons; the top ten hold around 15%. Study results and limitations: Patients showed TRBV5-6, TRBV5-1 and TRBV20-1 among several TRBV segments more frequent than in controls. By F measure, strong co-clustering occurred among samples prepared in the same batch.

Material: blood. The receptor's source is a girl under 18 with multiple sclerosis. V is TRBV6-6 and J is TRBJ2-5, with TRBD2 identical over 7 bases. The CDR3: CASSYRGGATQETQYF. CDR3 bases: TGTGCCAGCAGTTACCGGGGAGGGGCGACACAAGAGACCCAGTACTTC.